Listed below are T cell receptor beta chains from one sample, sequenced in a study of CD8 T cells in ankylosing spondylitis. TCRdb reprocessed the 5' RACE reads via MiXCR and lists one record per CDR3 protein. The repertoire holds 650,000 to 800,000 distinct CDR3 sequences, about 20% seen once, with 15% to 20% in the top ten. The source material was blood, either unsorted or a sorted T cell fraction (not recorded which). The receptors were sampled from a male donor with ankylosing spondylitis. Both conserved end residues are part of each CDR3. A D gene is named only where the DNA matches it firmly. Some rows have no size entry. The others give once, few or many, or a class for an expanded clone.

V	J	D	size	DNA	CDR3
TRBV9	TRBJ2-1	-	few	TGTGCCAGCAGCGTACCGAGGAGGGTAGGGGTAGGCTACAATGAGCAGTTCTTC	CASSVPRRVGVGYNEQFF
TRBV10-3	TRBJ1-1	-	few	TGTGCCATCAGTGAGAGGGTGGAGGACCAAGCTTTCTTT	CAISERVEDQAFF
TRBV20-1	TRBJ2-1	-	once	TGCAGTGCGGCGGGGCGGGCAGACTACAATGAGCAGTTCTTC	CSAAGRADYNEQFF
TRBV10-3	TRBJ2-7	-	-	TGTGCCATCCTCGAGGGGCGTTCCTACGAGCAGTACTTC	CAILEGRSYEQYF
TRBV29-1	TRBJ2-5	-	-	TGCAGCGTTGAAGATCTGAGAGAGGAGACCCAGTACTTC	CSVEDLREETQYF
TRBV6-1	TRBJ1-1	TRBD1	-	TGTGCCAGCAGATCCTACAGGGGCAACACTGAAGCTTTCTTT	CASRSYRGNTEAFF
TRBV12-3/TRBV12-4	TRBJ2-1	-	few	TGTGCCAGCAGGGCGGGGTACAATGAGCAGTTCTTC	CASRAGYNEQFF
TRBV28	TRBJ1-1	TRBD1	few	TGTGCCAGCAGTTCCCCCCCTCAGACAGGGGGTTCCACTGAAGCTTTCTTT	CASSSPPQTGGSTEAFF
TRBV5-5	TRBJ2-1	-	few	TGTGCCAGCAGCTTGGGGCCACCCTCCTACAATGAGCAGTTCTTC	CASSLGPPSYNEQFF
TRBV24-1	TRBJ2-3	TRBD1	few	TGTGCCACCAGTGACCGGACAGGGCTCACAGATACGCAGTATTTT	CATSDRTGLTDTQYF
TRBV28	TRBJ1-2	-	few	TGTGCCAGCAGCGAGAGGACGTACTATGGCTACACCTTC	CASSERTYYGYTF
TRBV27	TRBJ2-2	TRBD2	few	TGTGCCAGCAGTCGTTCGCTAGCGGAGGCGAACACCGGGGAGCTGTTTTTT	CASSRSLAEANTGELFF
TRBV25-1	TRBJ1-2	-	many	TGTGCCAGCAGTGAAACTGGCCGCTATGGCTACACCTTC	CASSETGRYGYTF
TRBV28	TRBJ1-5	-	-	TGTGCCAGCACCCCCTTTCTACTGGGCCAGCCCCAGCATTTT	CASTPFLLGQPQHF
TRBV12-3/TRBV12-4	TRBJ2-2	TRBD1	-	TGTGCCAGCAGGCTGGGACAGTCGTTCGTCGGGGAGCTGTTTTTT	CASRLGQSFVGELFF
TRBV29-1	TRBJ2-1	-	-	TGCAGCGTTGAAGTGGCTATAACTCCCAATGAGCAGTTCTTC	CSVEVAITPNEQFF
TRBV20-1	TRBJ2-7	TRBD2	-	TGCAGTGCCCTCGGACTAGAAGTCGACGAGCAGTACTTC	CSALGLEVDEQYF